A single sample gave rise to the 16 T cell receptor beta chains below, sequenced in a study of T-cell reconstitution after alpha-beta-depleted transplantation in children. Preparing the TCRbeta library involved the use of unique molecular identifiers. TCRdb redid the calling of the PCR reads with MiXCR, one entry per CDR3 protein. This sample has around 490,000 distinct CDR3 sequences, with about 10% found just once. Sample: PBMCs, mostly from graft donor cells, taken 180 days after TCRalphabeta/CD19-depleted stem cell transplant. These receptors came from a female patient aged 2 to 10 who had a stem cell transplant for aplastic anemia, so the T cells may come from the graft donor.

V is TRBV7-9 and J is TRBJ2-7, with D maybe TRBD2 (6 bases). V was clipped by 3 bases and J by 3 bases, with 9 bases between them. The length of the CDR3 is 13 residues. Germline V CDR1 and CDR2: SEHNR, FQNEAQ (reference sequence). The DNA of the CDR3 is TGTGCCAGCAGCTTGCGGGAAGACTACGAGCAGTACGTC. This codes for CASSLREDYEQYV.

The chain has TRBV20-1 and TRBJ2-1, with D perhaps assigned TRBD1 or TRBD2 (5 bases each). Trimming removed 4 bases from V and 6 bases from J, with 16 bases in between. CDR1 DFQATT and CDR2 SNEGSKA come from the germline V gene (reference sequence). The length of the CDR3 is 14 residues. This chain's CDR3 is CSAKRETALNEQFF. CDR3 DNA sequence: TGCAGTGCTAAGAGGGAGACAGCCCTCAATGAGCAGTTCTTC.

This clonotype appeared a few times. The J gene is TRBJ2-3, the V gene TRBV27; TRBD1 matches 9 bases. Trimming took 7 bases from V and 13 from J; bases not matched to a gene: 12. The CDR3 contains 13 residues. Per the germline V gene, CDR1 is MNHEY and CDR2 is SMNVEV (reference sequence). The DNA of the CDR3 is TGTGCCAGCATCCCCCGGGATTGGACAGGGGAGTATTTT. It is translated as CASIPRDWTGEYF.

In this sample, this clonotype turned up a few times. The chain joins TRBV18 to TRBJ1-5; D gene uncertain. Trimming took 1 base from V and 4 from J, leaving 8 bases between them. The CDR3 length is 14 residues. Germline values: CDR1 KGHSH, CDR2 LQKENI. The CDR3 nucleotides are TGTGCCAGCTCACCACAAGCCGGGAATCAGCCCCAGCATTTT. This encodes CASSPQAGNQPQHF.

This clonotype has only a few counts. The chain joins TRBV5-1 to TRBJ2-7, with D tentatively TRBD2 (6 bases). Trimming took 0 bases from V and 2 from J, leaving 12 bases between them. The CDR3 is made up of 15 amino acids. CDR1 is SGHRS, CDR2 YFSETQ, per germline. CDR3 sequence reads: CASSLDGSRTYEQYF. CDR3 nucleotides: TGCGCCAGCAGCTTGGACGGGAGTAGGACCTACGAGCAGTACTTC.

The chain joins TRBV7-9 to TRBJ1-3; 7 bases align to TRBD1. V dropped 4 bases and J dropped 0; count of bases not matched to a gene: 9. This CDR3 spans 17 amino acids. Germline values: CDR1 SEHNR, CDR2 FQNEAQ (reference sequence). The chain's CDR3 is CASSYTTGRSSGNTIYF. DNA for the CDR3: TGTGCCAGCAGCTATACGACAGGGCGATCCTCTGGAAACACCATATATTTT. Supplemented by reference TRBV7-9 and TRBJ1-3, the full variable domain reads DTGVSQNPRHKITKRGQNVTFRCDPISEHNRLYWYRQTLGQGPEFLTYFQNEAQLEKSRLLSDRFSAERPKGSFSTLEIQRTEQGDSAMYLCASSYTTGRSSGNTIYFGEGSWLTVV.

This clonotype was found many times. The chain combines TRBV5-1 with TRBJ2-1; D gene unclear. Germline V gene sequence: CDR1 SGHRS, CDR2 YFSETQ. There are 13 residues in the CDR3. The ends were cut back, 9 bases at V and 5 bases at J, with 15 bases in the middle. The CDR3 coding sequence is TGCGCCACAGGAGTAAGGTGGGACAATGAGCAGTTCTTC. It specifies CATGVRWDNEQFF.

This clonotype was counted ten times or more. The chain combines TRBV9 with TRBJ2-2; D is unclear. The germline V gene encodes CDR1 SGDLS and CDR2 YYNGEE. The CDR3 has 13 residues. V was trimmed by 0 bases and J by 4 bases, leaving 4 bases between them. In DNA form, the CDR3 reads TGTGCCAGCAGCGTAGCGACCACCGGGGAGCTGTTTTTT. It yields the protein CASSVATTGELFF.

The chain is built from TRBV7-2 and TRBJ2-5, with 9 bases that match TRBD2. Looked up from germline, CDR1 is SGHTA and CDR2 is FQGNSA. This CDR3 has 15 amino acids. The J segment lost 1 base and the V segment lost 5 bases, leaving 5 bases of the junction unmatched. CDR3 in DNA: TGTGCCAGCAGCCGACTAGCGGTATCCCAAGAGACCCAGTACTTC. This translates into CASSRLAVSQETQYF.

This clonotype was detected only a few times. The V gene is TRBV5-1, the J gene TRBJ2-3; no reliable D call. The germline V gene encodes CDR1 SGHRS and CDR2 YFSETQ. This CDR3 spans 12 amino acids. Trimming cost V 4 bases and J 2 bases, with 5 bases left between them. CDR3 region: CASSAHTDTQYF. CDR3 coding DNA: TGCGCCAGCAGCGCTCACACAGATACGCAGTATTTT.

This clonotype was counted a few times. CDR3 sequence: CASRGQMSSYNEQFF. The CDR3 DNA follows: TGTGCCAGCAGAGGACAGATGAGCTCCTACAATGAGCAGTTCTTC. The V and J genes are TRBV6-2 or TRBV6-3 and TRBJ2-1, with D perhaps matching TRBD1 (6 bases). V was clipped by 6 bases and J by 0 bases, with 12 bases between them. The CDR3 totals 15 residues. Germline CDR1 is MNHEY and CDR2 is SVGEGT.

The chain employs TRBV14 and TRBJ2-4; D unclear. V lost 1 base to trimming and J lost 3 bases, with 13 bases between them. This CDR3 spans 16 amino acids. Germline V CDR1 and CDR2: SGHDN, FVKESK. The CDR3 nucleotides are TGTGCCAGCAGCCAAGTACTTTTCCCGGGCAAAAACATTCAGTACTTC. As protein: CASSQVLFPGKNIQYF.

In this sample, this clonotype turned up a few times. CDR3 protein: CASSPYWDSQETQYF. CDR3 in DNA: TGTGCCAGCTCACCATACTGGGACAGCCAAGAGACCCAGTACTTC. The chain links TRBV18 to TRBJ2-5; 7 bases are a match to TRBD1. Trimming removed 2 bases from V and 1 base from J; junction bases left unmatched: 4. Germline V gene data show CDR1 as KGHSH and CDR2 as LQKENI. This CDR3 is built from 15 residues.

The J gene is TRBJ2-5, the V gene TRBV18; possibly TRBD2 for D (5 bases). Germline CDR1 is KGHSH and CDR2 is LQKENI. Trimming removed 3 bases at V and 2 bases at J, with 10 bases between. The CDR3 runs 14 residues. The CDR3 region has the DNA TGTGCCAGCTCACCCCTCGGGAAACAAGAGACCCAGTACTTC. Its translation is CASSPLGKQETQYF.

This clonotype has a handful of counts. The V and J genes are TRBV5-1 and TRBJ2-1, with D possibly being TRBD2 (5 bases). Trimming cost V 4 bases and J 8 bases, with 25 bases left between them. Germline CDR1 SGHRS, CDR2 YFSETQ. The CDR3 sequence is 17 residues long. CDR3 in amino acids: CASSNRTGRAHPHEQFF. For the CDR3, the DNA is TGCGCCAGCAGCAACCGAACTGGGCGGGCCCACCCCCATGAGCAGTTCTTC.

This clonotype showed up just a few times. The chain combines TRBV9 with TRBJ2-1; 10 bases are shared with TRBD2. The V gene end was trimmed by 3 bases and the J gene end by 3 bases; junction bases not matched to a gene: 12. Germline assignment: CDR1 SGDLS and CDR2 YYNGEE. The CDR3 is 18 amino acids. The CDR3 spells CASSALGVAGGVYNEQFF. The CDR3 DNA sequence: TGTGCCAGCAGCGCCCTGGGGGTAGCGGGAGGAGTCTACAATGAGCAGTTCTTC.